This record concerns one T cell receptor beta chain sequence. The target antigen is unknown. The data belong to a study of neoadjuvant anti-PD-1 for oral cavity cancer. Whole-study findings and limits: TCR analyses covered only three patients per response group. Higher pretreatment blood Treg/Th17 ratios correlated with higher pretreatment blood and lower post-treatment tumor TCRbeta clonality.

Germline V gives CDR1 MNHEY, CDR2 SMNVEV (reference sequence). Losses at the gene ends were 5 bases for V and 0 bases for J; bases not matched to a gene: 6. This CDR3 has 17 residues. The protocol was immunoSEQ multiplex PCR, while the TCRdb copy is restricted to in-frame clones and leaves out a portion. The sample has some 10,000 clones, about 65% seen once. The time point is: after neoadjuvant nivolumab, at surgical resection. These newly diagnosed stage II-IVA oral cavity squamous cell carcinoma patients had no prior systemic or radiation treatment. Cohort: HPV-negative, locally advanced oral cavity squamous cell carcinoma patients.

Sequenced here: PBMCs, sampled after nivolumab (anti-PD-1) treatment. This clonotype was obtained from a person between 40 and 80 years old with oral cavity squamous cell carcinoma. The rearrangement links TRBV27 to TRBJ2-1; 11 bases are shared with TRBD2. The CDR3 protein is CASSPRLAGGSYNEQFF. As DNA, the CDR3 is TGTGCCAGCAGTCCACGTCTAGCGGGAGGCTCCTACAATGAGCAGTTCTTC.